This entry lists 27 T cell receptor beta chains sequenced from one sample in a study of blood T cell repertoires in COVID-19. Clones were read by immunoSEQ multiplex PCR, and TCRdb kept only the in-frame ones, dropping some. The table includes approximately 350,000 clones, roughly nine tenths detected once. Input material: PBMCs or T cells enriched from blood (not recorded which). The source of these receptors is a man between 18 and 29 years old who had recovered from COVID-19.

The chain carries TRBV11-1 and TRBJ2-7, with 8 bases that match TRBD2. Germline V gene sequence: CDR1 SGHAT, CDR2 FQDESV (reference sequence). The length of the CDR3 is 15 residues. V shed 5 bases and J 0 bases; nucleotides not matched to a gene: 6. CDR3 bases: TGTGCCAGCAGCCATAGCGGGACCCTCTCCTACGAGCAGTACTTC. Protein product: CASSHSGTLSYEQYF.

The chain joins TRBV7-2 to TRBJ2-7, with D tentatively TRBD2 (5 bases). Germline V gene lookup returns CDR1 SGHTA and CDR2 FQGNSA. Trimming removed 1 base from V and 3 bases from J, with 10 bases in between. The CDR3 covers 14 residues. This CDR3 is CASSLVRGNYEQYF. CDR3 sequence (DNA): TGTGCCAGCAGCTTAGTTCGGGGAAACTACGAGCAGTACTTC.

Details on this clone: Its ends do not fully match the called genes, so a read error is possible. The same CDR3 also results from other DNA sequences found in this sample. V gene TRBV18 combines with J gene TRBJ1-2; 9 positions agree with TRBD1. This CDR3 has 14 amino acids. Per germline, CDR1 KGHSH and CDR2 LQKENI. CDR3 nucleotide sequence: TGCGCCAGCTCACTCAAGGACAGGGGTGGTGGCTACACCTTC. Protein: CASSLKDRGGGYTF. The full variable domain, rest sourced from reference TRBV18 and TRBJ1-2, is NAGVMQNPRHLVRRRGQEARLRCSPMKGHSHVYWYRQLPEEGLKFMVYLQKENIIDESGMPKERFSAEFPKEGPSILRIQQVVRGDSAAYFCASSLKDRGGGYTFGSGTRLTVV.

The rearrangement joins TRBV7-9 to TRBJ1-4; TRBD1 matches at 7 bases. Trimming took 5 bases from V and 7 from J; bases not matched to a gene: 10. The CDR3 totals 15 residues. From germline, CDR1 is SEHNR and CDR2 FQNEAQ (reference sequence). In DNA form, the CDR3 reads TGTGCCAGCAGCGCGAGTACAGGGGTTGTTGAAAAACTGTTTTTT. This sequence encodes CASSASTGVVEKLFF.

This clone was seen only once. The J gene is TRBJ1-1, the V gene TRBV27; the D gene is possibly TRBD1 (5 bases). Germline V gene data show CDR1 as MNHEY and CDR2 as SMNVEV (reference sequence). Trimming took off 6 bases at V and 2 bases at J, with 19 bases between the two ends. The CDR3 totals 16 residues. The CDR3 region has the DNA TGTGCCAGCAGCGCCGGGACTTATATACCTAACACTGAAGCTTTCTTT. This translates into CASSAGTYIPNTEAFF.

In nucleotides, the CDR3 is TGTGCCAGCAGCTTCAGGGAAAGAAGGGGAGGCACTGAAGCTTTCTTT. Its translation: CASSFRERRGGTEAFF. The V call is TRBV5-5, the J call TRBJ1-1; D possibly corresponds to TRBD1 (5 bases). The germline V and J ends were trimmed by 2 bases and 4 bases, with 18 bases remaining between them. Germline CDR1 is SGHKS and CDR2 is YYEKEE (reference sequence). There are 16 residues in the CDR3.

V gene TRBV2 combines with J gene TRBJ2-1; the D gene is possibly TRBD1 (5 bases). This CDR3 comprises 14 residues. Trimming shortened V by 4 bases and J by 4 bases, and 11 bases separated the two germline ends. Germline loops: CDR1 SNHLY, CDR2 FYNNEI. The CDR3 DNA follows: TGTGCCAGCAGTGGGGGCTCCCTTTACAATGAGCAGTTCTTC. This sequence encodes CASSGGSLYNEQFF.

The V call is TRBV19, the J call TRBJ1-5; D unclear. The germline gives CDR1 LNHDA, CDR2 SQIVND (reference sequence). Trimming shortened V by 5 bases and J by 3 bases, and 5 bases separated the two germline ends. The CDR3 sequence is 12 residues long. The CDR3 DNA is TGTGCCAGTAGTTTTAACAATCAGCCCCAGCATTTT. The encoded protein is CASSFNNQPQHF.

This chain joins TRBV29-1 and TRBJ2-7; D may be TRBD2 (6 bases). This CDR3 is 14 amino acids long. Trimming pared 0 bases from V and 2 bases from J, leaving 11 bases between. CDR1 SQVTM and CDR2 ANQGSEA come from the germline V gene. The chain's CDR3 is CSVEEGRGTYEQYF. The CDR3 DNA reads TGCAGCGTTGAAGAGGGGCGGGGTACCTACGAGCAGTACTTC.

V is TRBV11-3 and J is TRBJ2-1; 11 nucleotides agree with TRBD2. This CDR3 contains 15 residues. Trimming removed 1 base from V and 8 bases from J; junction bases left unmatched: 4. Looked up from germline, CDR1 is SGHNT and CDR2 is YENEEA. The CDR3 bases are TGTGCCAGCAGCTTAGGACTAGCGGGATCCTATGAGCAGTTCTTC. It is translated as CASSLGLAGSYEQFF. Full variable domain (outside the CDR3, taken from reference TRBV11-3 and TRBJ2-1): EAGVVQSPRYKIIEKKQPVAFWCNPISGHNTLYWYLQNLGQGPELLIRYENEEAVDDSQLPKDRFSAERLKGVDSTLKIQPAELGDSAVYLCASSLGLAGSYEQFFGPGTRLTVL.

This CDR3 reads CASSPLYSQETQYF. The CDR3 coding sequence is TGTGCCAGCTCACCGCTGTACAGCCAAGAGACCCAGTACTTC. The chain combines TRBV18 with TRBJ2-5; D not certain. Trimming cost V 3 bases and J 1 base, with 9 bases left between them. The CDR3 sequence is 14 residues long. From germline, CDR1 is KGHSH and CDR2 LQKENI.

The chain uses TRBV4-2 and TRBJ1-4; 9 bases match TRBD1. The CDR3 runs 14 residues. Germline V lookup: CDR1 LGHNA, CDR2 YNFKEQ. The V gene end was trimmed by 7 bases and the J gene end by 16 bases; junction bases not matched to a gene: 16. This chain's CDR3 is CASTPRDRVWERFF. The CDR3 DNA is TGTGCCAGCACTCCCCGGGACAGGGTCTGGGAACGGTTTTTT.

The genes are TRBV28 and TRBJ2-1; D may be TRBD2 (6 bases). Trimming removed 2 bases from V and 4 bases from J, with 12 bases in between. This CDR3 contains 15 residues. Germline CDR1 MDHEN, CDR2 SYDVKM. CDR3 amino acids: CASSLIPSEYNEQFF. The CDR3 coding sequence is TGTGCCAGCAGTTTAATCCCTAGCGAGTACAATGAGCAGTTCTTC.

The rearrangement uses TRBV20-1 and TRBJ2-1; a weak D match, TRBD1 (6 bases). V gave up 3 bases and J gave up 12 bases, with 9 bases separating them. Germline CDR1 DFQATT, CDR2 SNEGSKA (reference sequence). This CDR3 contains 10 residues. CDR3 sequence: CSARGAGQFF. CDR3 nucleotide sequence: TGCAGTGCTAGGGGGGCTGGGCAGTTCTTC.

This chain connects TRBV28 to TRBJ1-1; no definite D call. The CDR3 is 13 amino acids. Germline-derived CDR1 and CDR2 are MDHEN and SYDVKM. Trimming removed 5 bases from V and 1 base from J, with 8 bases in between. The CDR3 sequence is CASSPPGNTEAFF. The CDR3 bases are TGTGCCAGCAGTCCACCAGGGAACACTGAAGCTTTCTTT.

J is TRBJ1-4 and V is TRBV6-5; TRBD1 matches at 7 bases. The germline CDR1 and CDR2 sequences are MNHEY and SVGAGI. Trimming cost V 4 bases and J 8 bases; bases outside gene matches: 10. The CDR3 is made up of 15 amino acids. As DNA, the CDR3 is TGTGCCAGCAGTTTCAACGACAGGGCGGGCGAAAAACTGTTTTTT. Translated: CASSFNDRAGEKLFF.

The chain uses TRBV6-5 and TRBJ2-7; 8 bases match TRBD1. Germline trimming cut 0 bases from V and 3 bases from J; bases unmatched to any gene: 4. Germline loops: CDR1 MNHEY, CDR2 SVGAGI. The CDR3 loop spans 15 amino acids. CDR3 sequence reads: CASSYSSGGFYEQYF. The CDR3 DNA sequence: TGTGCCAGCAGTTACTCGTCAGGGGGCTTCTACGAGCAGTACTTC.

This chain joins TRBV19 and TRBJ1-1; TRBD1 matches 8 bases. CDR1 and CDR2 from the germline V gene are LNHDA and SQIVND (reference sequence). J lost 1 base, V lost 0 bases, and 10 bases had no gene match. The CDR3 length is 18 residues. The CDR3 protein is CASSIDLGQGAPNTEAFF. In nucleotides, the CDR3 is TGTGCCAGTAGTATAGATCTTGGGCAGGGGGCACCGAACACTGAAGCTTTCTTT. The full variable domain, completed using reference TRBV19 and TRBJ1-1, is DGGITQSPKYLFRKEGQNVTLSCEQNLNHDAMYWYRQDPGQGLRLIYYSQIVNDFQKGDIAEGYSVSREKKESFPLTVTSAQKNPTAFYLCASSIDLGQGAPNTEAFFGQGTRLTVV.

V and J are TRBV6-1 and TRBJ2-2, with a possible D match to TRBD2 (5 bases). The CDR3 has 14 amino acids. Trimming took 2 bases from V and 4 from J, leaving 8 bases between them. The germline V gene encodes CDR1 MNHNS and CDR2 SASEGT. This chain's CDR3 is CASSEYAGTGELFF. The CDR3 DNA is TGTGCCAGCAGTGAATATGCGGGCACCGGGGAGCTGTTTTTT.

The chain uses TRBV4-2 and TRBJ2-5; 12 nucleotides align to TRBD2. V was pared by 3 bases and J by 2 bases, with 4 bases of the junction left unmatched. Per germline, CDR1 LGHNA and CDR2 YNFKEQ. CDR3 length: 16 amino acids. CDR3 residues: CASSHVGTSGQETQYF. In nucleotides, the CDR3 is TGTGCCAGCAGCCATGTCGGGACTAGCGGGCAAGAGACCCAGTACTTC.

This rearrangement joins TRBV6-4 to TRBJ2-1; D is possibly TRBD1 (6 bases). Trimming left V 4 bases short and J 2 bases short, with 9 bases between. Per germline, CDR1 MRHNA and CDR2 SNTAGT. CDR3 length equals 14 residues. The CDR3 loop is CASSVGGPYNEQFF. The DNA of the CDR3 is TGTGCCAGCAGTGTAGGGGGTCCCTACAATGAGCAGTTCTTC.

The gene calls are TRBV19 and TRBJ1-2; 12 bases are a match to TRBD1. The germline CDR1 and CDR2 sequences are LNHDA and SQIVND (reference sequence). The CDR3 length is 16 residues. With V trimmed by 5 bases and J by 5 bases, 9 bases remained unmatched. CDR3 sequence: CASSSGQGALLYGYTF. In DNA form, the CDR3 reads TGTGCCAGTAGTTCGGGACAGGGGGCCCTACTTTATGGCTACACCTTC. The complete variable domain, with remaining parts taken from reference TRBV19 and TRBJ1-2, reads DGGITQSPKYLFRKEGQNVTLSCEQNLNHDAMYWYRQDPGQGLRLIYYSQIVNDFQKGDIAEGYSVSREKKESFPLTVTSAQKNPTAFYLCASSSGQGALLYGYTFGSGTRLTVV.

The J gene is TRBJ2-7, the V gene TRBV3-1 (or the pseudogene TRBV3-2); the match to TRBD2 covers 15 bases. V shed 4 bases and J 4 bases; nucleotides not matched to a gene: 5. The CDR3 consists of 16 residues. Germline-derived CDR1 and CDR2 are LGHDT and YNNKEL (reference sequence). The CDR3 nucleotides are TGTGCCAGCAGCCGGGGACTAGCGGGAGGATTATACGAGCAGTACTTC. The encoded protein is CASSRGLAGGLYEQYF.

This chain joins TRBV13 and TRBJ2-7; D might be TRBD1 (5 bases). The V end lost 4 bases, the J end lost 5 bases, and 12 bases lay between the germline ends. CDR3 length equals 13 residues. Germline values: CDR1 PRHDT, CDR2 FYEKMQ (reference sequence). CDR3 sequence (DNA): TGTGCCAGCAGCTCCCGGACATTGGACGAGCAGTACTTC. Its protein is CASSSRTLDEQYF.

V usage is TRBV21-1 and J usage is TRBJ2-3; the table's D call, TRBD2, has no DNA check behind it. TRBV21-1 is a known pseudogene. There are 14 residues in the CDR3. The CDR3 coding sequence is TGTGCCAGCAGCAGAAGCGGTAGCACAGATACGCAGTATTTT. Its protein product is CASSRSGSTDTQYF.

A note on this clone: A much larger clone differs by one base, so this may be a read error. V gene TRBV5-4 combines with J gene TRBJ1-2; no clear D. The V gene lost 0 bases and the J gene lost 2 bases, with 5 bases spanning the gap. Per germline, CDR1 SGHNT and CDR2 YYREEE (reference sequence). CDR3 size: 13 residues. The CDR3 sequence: CASSLAGNYGYTF. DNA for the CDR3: TGTGCCAGCAGCTTGGCGGGGAACTATGGCTACACCTTC.

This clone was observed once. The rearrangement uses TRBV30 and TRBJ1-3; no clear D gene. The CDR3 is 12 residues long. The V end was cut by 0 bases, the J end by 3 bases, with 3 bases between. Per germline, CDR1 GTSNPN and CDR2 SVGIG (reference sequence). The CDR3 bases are TGTGCCTGGAGTGTACATGGAAACACCATATATTTT. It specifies CAWSVHGNTIYF.